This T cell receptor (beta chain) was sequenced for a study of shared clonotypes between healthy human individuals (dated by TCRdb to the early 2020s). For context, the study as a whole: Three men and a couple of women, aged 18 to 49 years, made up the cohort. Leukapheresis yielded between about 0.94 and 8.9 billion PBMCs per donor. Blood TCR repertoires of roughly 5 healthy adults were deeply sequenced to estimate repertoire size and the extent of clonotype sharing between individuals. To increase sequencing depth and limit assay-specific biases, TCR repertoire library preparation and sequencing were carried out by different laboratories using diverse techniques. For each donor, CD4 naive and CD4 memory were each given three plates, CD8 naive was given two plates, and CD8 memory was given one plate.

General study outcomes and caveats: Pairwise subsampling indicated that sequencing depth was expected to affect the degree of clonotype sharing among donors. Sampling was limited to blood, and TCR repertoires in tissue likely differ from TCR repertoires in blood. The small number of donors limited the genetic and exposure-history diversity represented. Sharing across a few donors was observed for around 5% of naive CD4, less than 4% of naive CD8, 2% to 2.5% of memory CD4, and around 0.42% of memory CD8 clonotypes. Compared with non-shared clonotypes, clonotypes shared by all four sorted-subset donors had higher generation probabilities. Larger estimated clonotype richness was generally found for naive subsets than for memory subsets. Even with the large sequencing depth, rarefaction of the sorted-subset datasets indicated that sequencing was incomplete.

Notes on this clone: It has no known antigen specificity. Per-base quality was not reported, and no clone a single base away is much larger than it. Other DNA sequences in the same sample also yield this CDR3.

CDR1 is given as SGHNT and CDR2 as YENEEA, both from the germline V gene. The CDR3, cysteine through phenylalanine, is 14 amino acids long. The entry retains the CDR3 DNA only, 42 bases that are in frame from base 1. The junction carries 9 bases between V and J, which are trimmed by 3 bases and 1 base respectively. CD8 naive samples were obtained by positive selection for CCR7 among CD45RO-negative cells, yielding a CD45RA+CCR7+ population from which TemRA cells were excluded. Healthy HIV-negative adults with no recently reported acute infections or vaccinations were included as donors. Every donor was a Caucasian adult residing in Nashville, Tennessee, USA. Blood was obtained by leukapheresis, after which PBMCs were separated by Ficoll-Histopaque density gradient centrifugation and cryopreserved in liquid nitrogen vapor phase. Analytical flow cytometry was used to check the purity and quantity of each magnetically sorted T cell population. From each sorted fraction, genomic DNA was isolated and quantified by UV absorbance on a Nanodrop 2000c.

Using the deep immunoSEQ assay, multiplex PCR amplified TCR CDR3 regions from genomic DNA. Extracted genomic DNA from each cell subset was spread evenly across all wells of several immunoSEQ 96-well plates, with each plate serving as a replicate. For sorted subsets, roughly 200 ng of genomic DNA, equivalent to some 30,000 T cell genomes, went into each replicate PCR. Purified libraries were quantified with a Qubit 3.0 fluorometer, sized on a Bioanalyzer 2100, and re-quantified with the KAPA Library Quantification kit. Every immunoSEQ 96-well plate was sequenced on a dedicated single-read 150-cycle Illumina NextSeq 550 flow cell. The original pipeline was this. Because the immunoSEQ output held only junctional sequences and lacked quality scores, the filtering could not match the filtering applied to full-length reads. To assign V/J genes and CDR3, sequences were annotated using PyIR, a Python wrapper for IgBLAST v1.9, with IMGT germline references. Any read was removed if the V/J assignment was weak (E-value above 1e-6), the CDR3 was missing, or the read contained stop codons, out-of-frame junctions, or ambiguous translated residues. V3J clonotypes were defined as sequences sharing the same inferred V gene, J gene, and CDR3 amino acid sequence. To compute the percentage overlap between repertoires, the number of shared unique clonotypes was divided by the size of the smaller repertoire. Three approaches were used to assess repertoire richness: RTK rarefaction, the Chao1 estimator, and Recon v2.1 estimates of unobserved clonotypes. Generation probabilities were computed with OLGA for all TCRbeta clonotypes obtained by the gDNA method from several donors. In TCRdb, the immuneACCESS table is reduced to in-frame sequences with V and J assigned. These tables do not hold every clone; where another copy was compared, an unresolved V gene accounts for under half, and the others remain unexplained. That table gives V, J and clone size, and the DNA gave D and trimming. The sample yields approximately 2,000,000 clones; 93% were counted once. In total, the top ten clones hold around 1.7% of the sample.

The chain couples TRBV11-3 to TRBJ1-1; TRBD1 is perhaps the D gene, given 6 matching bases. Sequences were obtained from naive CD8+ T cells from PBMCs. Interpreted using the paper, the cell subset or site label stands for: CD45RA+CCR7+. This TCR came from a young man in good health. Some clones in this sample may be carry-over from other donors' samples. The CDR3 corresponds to CASSLGGPNTEAFF. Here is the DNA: TGTGCCAGCAGCTTGGGGGGGCCGAACACTGAAGCTTTCTTT.